This T cell receptor (beta chain) was captured by sequencing in a study of blood T cell repertoires in COVID-19. The CDR3 runs 15 residues. Germline values: CDR1 SGHAT, CDR2 FQNNGV. The V and J ends lost 4 bases and 1 base respectively, with 13 bases between them. In the authors' workflow: It was from reference gene primer amplification that nucleated cell counts were estimated. The table came from immunoSEQ multiplex PCR; TCRdb's copy has only in-frame clones and leaves some out. That table is the source of V, J and clone size, and D and trimming were worked out from the DNA. Among about 170,000 clones, roughly 80% were seen once, and the ten largest hold 2.6%.

The TCR comes from a human donor with acute or convalescent COVID-19. The donor label of this sample is uncertain. V usage is TRBV11-2 and J usage is TRBJ1-1, with D unresolved. Sequencing used peripheral blood. The CDR3 DNA follows: TGTGCCAGCAGCTCCAACGGGTTGCAGAACACTGAAGCTTTCTTT. Its protein is CASSSNGLQNTEAFF.